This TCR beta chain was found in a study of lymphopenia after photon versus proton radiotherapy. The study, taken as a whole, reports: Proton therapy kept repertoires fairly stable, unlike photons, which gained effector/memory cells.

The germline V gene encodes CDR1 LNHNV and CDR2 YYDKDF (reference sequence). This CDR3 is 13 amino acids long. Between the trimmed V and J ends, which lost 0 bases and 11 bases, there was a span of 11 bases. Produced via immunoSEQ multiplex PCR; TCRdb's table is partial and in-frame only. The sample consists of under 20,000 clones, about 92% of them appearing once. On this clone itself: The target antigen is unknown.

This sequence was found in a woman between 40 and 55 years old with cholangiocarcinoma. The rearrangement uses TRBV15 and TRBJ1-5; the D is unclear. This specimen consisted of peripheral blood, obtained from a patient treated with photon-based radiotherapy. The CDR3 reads CATSRDRNTAQHF. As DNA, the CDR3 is TGTGCCACCAGCAGAGATCGTAACACGGCCCAGCATTTT.